A selection of T cell receptor beta chains follows, all from one sample in a study of CD8 T cells in ankylosing spondylitis. One entry per CDR3 protein results from TCRdb running MiXCR on the 5' RACE reads. This table holds around 770,000 distinct CDR3 sequences, approximately 10% found once. The sequenced material came from blood, either unsorted or a sorted T cell fraction (not recorded which). The receptors were gathered from a male donor with ankylosing spondylitis. Both conserved end residues are part of each CDR3. Each record gives: CDR3 length, V gene, clone size, J gene, D gene, CDR3 protein, CDR3 DNA. The D gene is left open where the match is weak. A clone size is listed for some rows: how often the clone was seen (once, few, many), or a class if it is expanded.

>15|TRBV11-2|few|TRBJ2-5|-
CASSLGGGGGQTQYF
TGTGCCAGCAGCTTAGGAGGGGGAGGCGGGCAGACCCAGTACTTC
>15|TRBV7-2|many|TRBJ1-3|-
CASSLALPSGNTIYF
TGTGCCAGCAGCTTGGCCCTTCCGTCCGGAAACACCATATATTTT
>16|TRBV3-1|-|TRBJ2-5|-
CASSYLGGGSGETQYF
TGTGCCAGCAGCTATCTAGGAGGAGGGAGTGGAGAGACCCAGTACTTC
>14|TRBV27|-|TRBJ2-7|TRBD2
CASSLWREGHEQYF
TGTGCCAGCAGTTTATGGCGGGAGGGCCACGAGCAGTACTTC
>12|TRBV12-3/TRBV12-4|many|TRBJ1-5|-
CASGRPAEPQHF
TGTGCCAGCGGGCGGCCCGCCGAGCCCCAGCATTTT
>13|TRBV7-2|few|TRBJ2-5|-
CASSLLRQETQYF
TGTGCCAGCAGCTTGCTTCGTCAAGAGACCCAGTACTTC
>15|TRBV24-1|-|TRBJ2-1|-
CATSDFAGLGDEQFF
TGTGCCACCAGTGATTTTGCAGGGCTGGGGGATGAGCAGTTCTTC
>14|TRBV5-1|-|TRBJ1-4|-
CASSLMRSNEKLFF
TGCGCCAGCAGCTTGATGAGATCTAATGAAAAACTGTTTTTT
>16|TRBV20-1|-|TRBJ2-1|TRBD2
CSARFSGLAVYNEQFF
TGCAGTGCTAGATTTTCGGGACTAGCTGTTTACAATGAGCAGTTCTTC
>15|TRBV5-1|few|TRBJ2-3|TRBD1
CASSIGQGKADTQYF
TGCGCCAGCAGCATTGGACAGGGGAAAGCAGATACGCAGTATTTT
>15|TRBV7-9|-|TRBJ2-7|TRBD1
CASSHTGQGLYEQYF
TGTGCCAGCAGCCATACGGGACAGGGGCTTTACGAGCAGTACTTC
>14|TRBV20-1|-|TRBJ2-1|TRBD2
CSAILAGGYNEQFF
TGCAGTGCTATACTAGCGGGAGGTTACAATGAGCAGTTCTTC
>13|TRBV20-1|few|TRBJ2-5|-
CSAIIPDGETQYF
TGCAGTGCTATTATACCTGACGGAGAGACCCAGTACTTC
>16|TRBV4-3|-|TRBJ2-5|-
CASSQGLLGRQETQYF
TGCGCCAGCAGCCAAGGTTTGCTCGGGCGGCAAGAGACCCAGTACTTC
>16|TRBV7-8|few|TRBJ1-5|-
CASSLAYRFGNQPQHF
TGTGCCAGCAGCTTAGCGTACAGGTTCGGCAATCAGCCCCAGCATTTT
>13|TRBV20-1|-|TRBJ2-4|-
CSAGRPSKNIQYF
TGCAGTGCCGGTCGGCCGTCCAAAAACATTCAGTACTTC
>15|TRBV9|-|TRBJ2-5|-
CASSTRPGNAETQYF
TGTGCCAGCAGCACCCGTCCCGGGAACGCGGAGACCCAGTACTTC
>11|TRBV20-1|few|TRBJ2-7|-
CSARDRGAQYF
TGCAGTGCTAGAGATAGGGGGGCACAGTACTTC
>19|TRBV21-1|-|TRBJ1-6|-
CASSKRSILLYSYNSPLHF
TGTGCCAGCAGCAAACGCAGCATTCTTCTGTACTCCTATAATTCACCCCTCCACTTT
>16|TRBV20-1|once|TRBJ2-2|-
CSARARGGRETGELFF
TGCAGTGCTAGGGCCCGTGGGGGCCGGGAGACCGGGGAGCTGTTTTTT
>14|TRBV5-1|few|TRBJ1-2|TRBD1
CASSLAGTVHGYTF
TGCGCCAGCAGCTTGGCCGGGACAGTTCATGGCTACACCTTC
>12|TRBV12-3/TRBV12-4|many|TRBJ1-1|-
CASSWRLTEAFF
TGTGCCAGCAGTTGGAGACTAACTGAAGCTTTCTTT
>14|TRBV27|-|TRBJ1-2|-
CASGSIRGGYGYTF
TGTGCCAGCGGTTCAATCAGGGGAGGCTATGGCTACACCTTC
>14|TRBV6-5|few|TRBJ2-7|-
CASSFQGEGDEQYF
TGTGCCAGCAGTTTTCAGGGAGAAGGGGACGAGCAGTACTTC
>14|TRBV20-1|many|TRBJ1-6|-
CSASWRGPNSPLHF
TGCAGTGCTTCCTGGCGGGGTCCGAATTCACCCCTCCACTTT
>18|TRBV24-1|few|TRBJ2-3|TRBD2
CATSDKLGLAGITDTQYF
TGTGCCACCAGTGATAAACTCGGACTAGCGGGAATCACAGATACGCAGTATTTT
>14|TRBV7-9|-|TRBJ2-5|-
CASSLAWALETQYF
TGTGCCAGCAGCTTAGCGTGGGCACTAGAGACCCAGTACTTC
>14|TRBV12-3/TRBV12-4|few|TRBJ1-1|TRBD1
CASRPGQGATEAFF
TGTGCCAGCAGGCCGGGACAGGGTGCCACTGAAGCTTTCTTT
>15|TRBV27|-|TRBJ2-7|TRBD1
CASLLRTGSSYEQYF
TGTGCCAGTCTACTACGGACAGGAAGCTCCTACGAGCAGTACTTC
>18|TRBV20-1|many|TRBJ2-3|TRBD2
CSARLIAGVGGHTDTQYF
TGCAGTGCTAGACTCATAGCGGGGGTTGGGGGGCACACAGATACGCAGTATTTT
>14|TRBV11-1|-|TRBJ2-2|-
CASSLEAITGELFF
TGTGCCAGCAGCTTAGAGGCCATAACCGGGGAGCTGTTTTTT
>17|TRBV5-1|few|TRBJ2-3|-
CASSSMASGQSTDTQYF
TGCGCCAGCAGCTCGATGGCCTCGGGACAAAGCACAGATACGCAGTATTTT
>12|TRBV6-6|-|TRBJ2-7|-
CASSPGTGLMYF
TGTGCCAGCAGTCCTGGGACCGGGCTAATGTACTTC
>15|TRBV29-1|-|TRBJ2-3|-
CSVEEWGPPPDTQYF
TGCAGCGTTGAAGAGTGGGGGCCACCTCCAGATACGCAGTATTTT
>14|TRBV5-1|few|TRBJ1-4|-
CASSLDAVNEKLFF
TGCGCCAGCAGCTTGGATGCGGTTAATGAAAAACTGTTTTTT
>16|TRBV6-2/TRBV6-3|-|TRBJ2-7|TRBD2
CASRWTSGSSKYEQYF
TGTGCCAGCAGATGGACTAGCGGGAGCTCGAAGTACGAGCAGTACTTC
>9|TRBV20-1|few|TRBJ1-1|-
CSAKVEAFF
TGCAGTGCTAAAGTGGAGGCTTTCTTT
>11|TRBV10-2|-|TRBJ1-3|-
CASREQNTIYF
TGCGCCAGCAGAGAACAGAACACCATATATTTT
>13|TRBV7-9|-|TRBJ2-1|-
CASSLAHLKREFF
TGTGCCAGCAGCTTAGCTCATTTAAAACGGGAGTTCTTC
>15|TRBV6-2/TRBV6-3|-|TRBJ2-5|-
CASSQPTGDYETQYF
TGTGCCAGCAGTCAACCGACCGGGGATTATGAGACCCAGTACTTC
>14|TRBV2|few|TRBJ1-6|-
CASSEARMASPLHF
TGTGCCAGCAGTGAAGCGCGGATGGCTTCACCCCTCCACTTT
>16|TRBV4-3|-|TRBJ2-2|-
CASSQGRQVDTGELFF
TGCGCCAGCAGCCAAGGCCGGCAGGTCGACACCGGGGAGCTGTTTTTT
>14|TRBV7-2|-|TRBJ1-1|TRBD1
CASRWDRGSTEAFF
TGTGCCAGCAGGTGGGACAGGGGGAGCACTGAAGCTTTCTTT
>13|TRBV5-1|few|TRBJ2-3|-
CASRGSATDTQYF
TGCGCCAGCAGGGGCAGCGCAACAGATACGCAGTATTTT
>15|TRBV6-4|-|TRBJ2-2|TRBD2
CASSLGLGGPGELFF
TGTGCCAGCAGTCTCGGACTAGGAGGGCCCGGGGAGCTGTTTTTT
>15|TRBV5-1|few|TRBJ2-3|TRBD1
CASSLAGTGGDTQYF
TGCGCCAGCAGCTTGGCTGGGACAGGGGGTGATACGCAGTATTTT
>12|TRBV29-1|many|TRBJ2-7|TRBD1
CSGTGADYEQYF
TGCAGCGGGACAGGGGCAGACTACGAGCAGTACTTC
>16|TRBV5-1|few|TRBJ2-5|TRBD1
CASSLTGQGREETQYF
TGCGCCAGCAGCCTCACGGGACAGGGGAGGGAAGAGACCCAGTACTTC
>14|TRBV6-1|-|TRBJ1-2|-
CASSTLLGNCGYTF
TGTGCCAGCAGTACCCTTCTGGGGAACTGTGGCTACACCTTC
>13|TRBV7-2|many|TRBJ2-1|-
CASSLRVYNEQFF
TGTGCCAGCAGCTTAAGAGTCTACAATGAGCAGTTCTTC
>15|TRBV7-6|-|TRBJ2-5|-
CASSPGTSMGETQYF
TGTGCCAGCAGCCCCGGAACTAGCATGGGGGAGACCCAGTACTTC
>16|TRBV20-1|-|TRBJ2-3|TRBD1
CSASNPGQGASHTQYF
TGCAGTGCTTCAAATCCGGGACAGGGGGCTTCACATACGCAGTATTTT